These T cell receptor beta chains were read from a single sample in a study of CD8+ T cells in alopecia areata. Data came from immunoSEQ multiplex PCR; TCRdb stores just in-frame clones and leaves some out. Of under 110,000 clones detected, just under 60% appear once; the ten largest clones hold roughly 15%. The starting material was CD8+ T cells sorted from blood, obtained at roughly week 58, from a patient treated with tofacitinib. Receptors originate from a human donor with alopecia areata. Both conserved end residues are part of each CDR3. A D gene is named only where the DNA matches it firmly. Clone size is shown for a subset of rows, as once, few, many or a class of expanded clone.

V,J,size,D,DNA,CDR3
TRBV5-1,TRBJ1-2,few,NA,TGCGCCAGCAGCTTGGGACAGGCAGTATATGGCTACACCTTC,CASSLGQAVYGYTF
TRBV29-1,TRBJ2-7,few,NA,TGCAGCGTTGAAGGACGGGGCGGGGACGAGCAGTACTTC,CSVEGRGGDEQYF
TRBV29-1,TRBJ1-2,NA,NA,TGCAGCGTTGAAGATATGAACAGGGCAGTCGATGGCTACACCTTC,CSVEDMNRAVDGYTF
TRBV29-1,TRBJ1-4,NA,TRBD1,TGCAGCGTCGGGACAGGGGGAATTGTTGAAAAACTGTTTTTT,CSVGTGGIVEKLFF
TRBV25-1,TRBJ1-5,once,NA,TGTGCCAGCAGTGAATCGGGGGAAGGGGCCCAGCATTTT,CASSESGEGAQHF
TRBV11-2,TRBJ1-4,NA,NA,TGTGCCAGCAGCTCATACTTTGCTAATGAAAAACTGTTTTTT,CASSSYFANEKLFF
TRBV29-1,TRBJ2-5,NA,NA,TGCAGCTTCCCGGGGGACGGCAAGACCCAGTACTTC,CSFPGDGKTQYF
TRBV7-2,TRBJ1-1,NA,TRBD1,TGTGCCACAAGGACAGGCGGGCCTGAAGCTTTCTTT,CATRTGGPEAFF
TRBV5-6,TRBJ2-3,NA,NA,TGTGCCAGCAGCTGGGACGACCATACGCAGTATTTT,CASSWDDHTQYF
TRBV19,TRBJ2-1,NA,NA,TGTGCCAGTAGTGAGGGGCTAGGGTCGGGGTTCTTC,CASSEGLGSGFF
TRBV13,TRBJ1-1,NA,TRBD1,TGTGCCAGCAGCCCACGACAGGGAAACACTGAAGCTTTCTTT,CASSPRQGNTEAFF
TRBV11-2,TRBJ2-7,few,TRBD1,TGTGCCAGCAGCCGACCGACCCGGGACAGGGACTACGAGCAGTACTTC,CASSRPTRDRDYEQYF
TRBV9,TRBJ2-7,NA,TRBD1,TGTGCCAGCAGCGTAGCTCGGACAGGGGGCATCTACGAGCAGTACTTC,CASSVARTGGIYEQYF
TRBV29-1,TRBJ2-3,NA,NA,TGCAGCGCCCCACAGGGAGGGGGGTTCACAGATACGCAGTATTTT,CSAPQGGGFTDTQYF
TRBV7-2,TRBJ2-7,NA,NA,TGTGCCAGCAGCCCAGGCTGGGCGATTGAGCAGTACTTC,CASSPGWAIEQYF
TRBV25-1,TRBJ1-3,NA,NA,TGTGCCAGCATCGACGGTACTGGAAACACCATATATTTT,CASIDGTGNTIYF
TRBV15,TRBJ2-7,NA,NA,TGTGCCACCAGCGCGGTGGGGACGGACTCCTACGAGCAGTACTTC,CATSAVGTDSYEQYF
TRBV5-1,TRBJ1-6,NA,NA,TGCGCCAGCAGCTACGGCCAAGGGGCCCTCCACTTT,CASSYGQGALHF
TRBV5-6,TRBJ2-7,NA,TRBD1,TGTGCCAGCAGCCCAGCGGGACAGGGCCCTACCTACGAGCAGTACTTC,CASSPAGQGPTYEQYF
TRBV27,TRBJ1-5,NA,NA,TGTGCCAGCAGTTTCGGCAGATTCAATCAGCCCCAGCATTTT,CASSFGRFNQPQHF
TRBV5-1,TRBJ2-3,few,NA,TGCGCCAGCAGCTTGGCCAGGGGAAGCCTCACAGATACGCAGTATTTT,CASSLARGSLTDTQYF
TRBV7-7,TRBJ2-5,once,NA,TGTGCTAGCAGCCCCTCGGTTGGGTCTCAAGAGACCCAGTACTTC,CASSPSVGSQETQYF
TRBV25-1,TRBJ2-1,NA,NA,TGTGCCAGCAGCGCCATAGGCAATGAGCAGTTCTTC,CASSAIGNEQFF
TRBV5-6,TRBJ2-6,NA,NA,TGTGCCAGCAGCTTGGTGGAGTACTCTGGGGCCAACGTCCTGACTTTC,CASSLVEYSGANVLTF
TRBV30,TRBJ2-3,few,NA,TGTGCCTGGATTACGACTACCACAGATACGCAGTATTTT,CAWITTTTDTQYF
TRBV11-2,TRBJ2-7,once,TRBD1,TGTGCCAGCAGTATCCGGGACAGCGACGAGCAGTACTTC,CASSIRDSDEQYF
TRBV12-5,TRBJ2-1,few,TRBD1,TGTGCTAGTGGGAAAACAGGGGGCTACTACAATGAGCAGTTCTTC,CASGKTGGYYNEQFF
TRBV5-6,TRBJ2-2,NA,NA,TGTGCCAGCAGCTTGGCGACCGGGGAGCTGTTTTTT,CASSLATGELFF
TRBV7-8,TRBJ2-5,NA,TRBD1,TGTGCCAGCAGCTTCTATGGGACAGGGTACCAAGAGACCCAGTACTTC,CASSFYGTGYQETQYF
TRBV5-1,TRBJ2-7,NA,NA,TGCGCCAGCAGATCCACCTACGAGCAGTACTTC,CASRSTYEQYF